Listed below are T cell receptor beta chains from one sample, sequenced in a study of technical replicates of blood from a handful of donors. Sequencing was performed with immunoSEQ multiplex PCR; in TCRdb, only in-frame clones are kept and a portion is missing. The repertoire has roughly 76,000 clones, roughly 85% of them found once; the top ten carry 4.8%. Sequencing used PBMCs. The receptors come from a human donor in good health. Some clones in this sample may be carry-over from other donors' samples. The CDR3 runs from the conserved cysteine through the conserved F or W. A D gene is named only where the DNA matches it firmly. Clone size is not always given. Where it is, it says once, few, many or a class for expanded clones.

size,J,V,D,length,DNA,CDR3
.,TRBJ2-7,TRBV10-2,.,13,TGCGCCAGCAGGCGGGACCTAACTCGAGAGCAGTACTTC,CASRRDLTREQYF
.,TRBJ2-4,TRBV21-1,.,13,TGTGCCAGCTGGGGCTTAGCCAAAAACATTCAGTACTTC,CASWGLAKNIQYF
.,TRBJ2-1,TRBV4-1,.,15,TGCGCCAGCAGCCAAGAGGGAGCCAGCTACAATGAGCAGTTCTTC,CASSQEGASYNEQFF
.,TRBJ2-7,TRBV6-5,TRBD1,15,TGTGCCAGCAGTTACGGGCAGGGGGTCCCCTACGAGCAGTACTTC,CASSYGQGVPYEQYF
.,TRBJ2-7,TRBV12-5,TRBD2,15,TGTGCTAGTCGTTCCAACCGGGACTACACCTACGAGCAGTACTTC,CASRSNRDYTYEQYF
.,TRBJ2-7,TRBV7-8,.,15,TGTGCCAGCAGTCACTCCTCAGGGGACCTTTACGAGCAGTACTTC,CASSHSSGDLYEQYF
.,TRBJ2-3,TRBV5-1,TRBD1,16,TGCGCCAGCAGCCCACCCACAGGGACAGCTACAGATACGCAGTATTTT,CASSPPTGTATDTQYF
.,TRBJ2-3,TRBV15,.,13,TGTGCCACCCGGGCGGAGGGCCCAGATACGCAGTATTTT,CATRAEGPDTQYF
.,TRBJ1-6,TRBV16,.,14,TGTGCCAGCAGCCAATGGGCAGGGCATTCACCCCTCCACTTT,CASSQWAGHSPLHF
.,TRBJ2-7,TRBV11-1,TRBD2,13,TGTGCCAGCAGCCCCGATTTAGCGGGGATGTGTTTCTTC,CASSPDLAGMCFF
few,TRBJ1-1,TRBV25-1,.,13,TGTGCCAGCAGTGGGTCAGGTAACACTGAAGCTTTCTTT,CASSGSGNTEAFF
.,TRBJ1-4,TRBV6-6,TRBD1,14,TGTGCCAGCAGTCGACAGGGTTATAGTGAAAAACTGTTTTTT,CASSRQGYSEKLFF
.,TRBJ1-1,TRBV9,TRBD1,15,TGTGCCAGCAGCTCGGGGGACAGTCCAGTCACTGAAGCTTTCTTT,CASSSGDSPVTEAFF
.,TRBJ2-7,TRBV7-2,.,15,TGTGCCAGCAGCTGGTGGCCCGGGAGTGGCTACGAGCAGTACTTC,CASSWWPGSGYEQYF
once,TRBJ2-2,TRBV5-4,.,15,TGTGCCAGCAGCTTGGCCGGGGTTGGGACCGGGGAGCTGTTTTTT,CASSLAGVGTGELFF
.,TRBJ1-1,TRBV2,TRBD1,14,TGTGCCAGCAGTGGACAGGGGATTCGCACTGAAGCTTTCTTT,CASSGQGIRTEAFF
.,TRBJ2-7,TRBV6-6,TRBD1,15,TGTGCCAGCAGTCCCCGGGACAGGACCCTCTACGAGCAGTACTTC,CASSPRDRTLYEQYF
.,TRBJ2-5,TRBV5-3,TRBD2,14,TGTGCCAGAAGCCCAGGGACTAGAGGAGAGACCCAGTACTTC,CARSPGTRGETQYF
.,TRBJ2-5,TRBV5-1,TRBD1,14,TGCGCCAGCAGCTTAAACAGGGGTGGGGAGACCCAGTACTTC,CASSLNRGGETQYF
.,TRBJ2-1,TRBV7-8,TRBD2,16,TGTGCCAGCAGCTTAAGAGCGGGGGGGCCCTACAATGAGCAGTTCTTC,CASSLRAGGPYNEQFF
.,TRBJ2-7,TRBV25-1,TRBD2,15,TGTGCCAGCAGCGAAGGCGCGGGGGAGCCCTACGAGCAGTACTTC,CASSEGAGEPYEQYF
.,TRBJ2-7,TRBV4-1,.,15,TGCGCCAGCAGCCAAGCTTGGCAGGACTTCTACGAGCAGTACTTC,CASSQAWQDFYEQYF
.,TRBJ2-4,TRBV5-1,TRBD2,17,TGCGCCAGCAGCTTCGGGGGACTAGCGAGTTCTGAGAACATTCAGTACTTC,CASSFGGLASSENIQYF
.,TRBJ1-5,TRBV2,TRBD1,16,TGTGCCAGCAGTGTCGACAGGGGGCTAAGCAATCAGCCCCAGCATTTT,CASSVDRGLSNQPQHF
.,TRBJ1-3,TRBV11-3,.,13,TGTGCCAGCAGCTTGTACTCTGGAAACACCATATATTTT,CASSLYSGNTIYF
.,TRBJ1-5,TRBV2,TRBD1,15,TGTGCCAGCAGTGACGGACAGGGGGTGGGTCAGCCCCAGCATTTT,CASSDGQGVGQPQHF
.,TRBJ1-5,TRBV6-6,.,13,TGTGCCAGCAGAATGAGAACGGATCAGCCCCAGCATTTT,CASRMRTDQPQHF
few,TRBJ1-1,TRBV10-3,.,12,TGTGCCACGAAGGACTATGGCTCTGAAGCTTTCTTT,CATKDYGSEAFF
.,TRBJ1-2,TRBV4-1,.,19,TGCGCCAGCAGCCAAGGCTCATACGATCGGGGAACGGGAAACTATGGCTACACCTTC,CASSQGSYDRGTGNYGYTF
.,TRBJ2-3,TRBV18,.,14,TGTGCCAGCTCACCCCGGACTCCGGGGGATACGCAGTATTTT,CASSPRTPGDTQYF
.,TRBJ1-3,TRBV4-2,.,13,TGTGCCAGCAGCCCGGGTCCTGGAAACACCATATATTTT,CASSPGPGNTIYF
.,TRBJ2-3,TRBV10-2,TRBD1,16,TGCGCCAGCAGGCCACCGGGACAGGGAACCACAGATACGCAGTATTTT,CASRPPGQGTTDTQYF
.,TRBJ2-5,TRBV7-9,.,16,TGTGCCAGCAGCCGGTACCCAAGGGCACGAGGGGAGACCCAGTACTTC,CASSRYPRARGETQYF
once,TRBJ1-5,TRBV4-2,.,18,TGTGCCAGCAGCCAAGGGCGGCCGGGGGACCTTAGCAATCAGCCCCAGCATTTT,CASSQGRPGDLSNQPQHF
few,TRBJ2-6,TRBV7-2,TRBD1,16,TGTGCCAGCGGACAGGGACATTTCTCTGGGGCCAACGTCCTGACTTTC,CASGQGHFSGANVLTF
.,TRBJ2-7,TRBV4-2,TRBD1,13,TGTGCCAGCAGCCGGGACAGGGATCACGAGCAGTACTTC,CASSRDRDHEQYF
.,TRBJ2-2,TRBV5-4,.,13,TGTGCCAGCAGCTTGGACAGGTTTGGGGAGCTGTTTTTT,CASSLDRFGELFF
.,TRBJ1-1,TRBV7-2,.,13,TGTGCCAGCAGCTTCGGACGGACTCTCGAAGCTTTCTTT,CASSFGRTLEAFF
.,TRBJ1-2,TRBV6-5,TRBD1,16,TGTGCCAGCAGTTACTCGGGGACAGGCCATGGCTATGGCTACACCTTC,CASSYSGTGHGYGYTF
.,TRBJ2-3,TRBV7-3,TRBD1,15,TGTGCCAGCAGCGAAGGACAGGGGGCGGGAGATACGCAGTATTTT,CASSEGQGAGDTQYF
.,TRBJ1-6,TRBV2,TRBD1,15,TGTGCCAGCAGAGGGGACAGCTCCTATAATTCACCCCTCCACTTT,CASRGDSSYNSPLHF
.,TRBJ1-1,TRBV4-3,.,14,TGCGCCAGCAGCCAAGTTTCCGGGAACACTGAAGCTTTCTTT,CASSQVSGNTEAFF
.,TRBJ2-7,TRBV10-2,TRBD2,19,TGCGCCAGCAGTTCCTCTAAGTTCAAAGCGGGGATCGACTCCTACGAGCAGTACTTC,CASSSSKFKAGIDSYEQYF
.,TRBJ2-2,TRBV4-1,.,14,TGCGCCAGCAGCCAACCCATGAACACCGGGGAGCTGTTTTTT,CASSQPMNTGELFF
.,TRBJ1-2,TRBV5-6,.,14,TGTGCCAGCAGCCTTAGGGGTTTGTCCTATGGCTACACCTTC,CASSLRGLSYGYTF
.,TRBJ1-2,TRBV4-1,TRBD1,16,TGCGCCAGCAGCCCTACGGGACAGGGGGCTTTTTTTGGCTACACCTTC,CASSPTGQGAFFGYTF
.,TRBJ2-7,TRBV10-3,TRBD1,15,TGTGCCATCAGTGAAGAACGGACAGGGGTAAATGAGCAGTACTTC,CAISEERTGVNEQYF
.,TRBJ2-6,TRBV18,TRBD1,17,TGTGCCAGCTCACCTACAGGGGGCGCGAGAGGGGCCAACGTCCTGACTTTC,CASSPTGGARGANVLTF
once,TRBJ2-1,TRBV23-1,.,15,TGCGCCAGCAACTCCGGGACACCGCTTTGGAATGAGCAGTTCTTC,CASNSGTPLWNEQFF
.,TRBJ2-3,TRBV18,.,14,TGTGCCAGCTCACCACCGGGGCCCACAGATACGCAGTATTTT,CASSPPGPTDTQYF
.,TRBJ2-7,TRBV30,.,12,TGTGCCTCTGGTCGTACTAGGGACGAGCAGTACTTC,CASGRTRDEQYF
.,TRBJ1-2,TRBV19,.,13,TGTGCCAGTAGGACCCCTGGGAGCTATGGCTACACCTTC,CASRTPGSYGYTF
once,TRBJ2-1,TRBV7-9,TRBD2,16,TGTGCCAGCAGCTTAGCGGGCGGGAGAGAGTACAATGAGCAGTTCTTC,CASSLAGGREYNEQFF